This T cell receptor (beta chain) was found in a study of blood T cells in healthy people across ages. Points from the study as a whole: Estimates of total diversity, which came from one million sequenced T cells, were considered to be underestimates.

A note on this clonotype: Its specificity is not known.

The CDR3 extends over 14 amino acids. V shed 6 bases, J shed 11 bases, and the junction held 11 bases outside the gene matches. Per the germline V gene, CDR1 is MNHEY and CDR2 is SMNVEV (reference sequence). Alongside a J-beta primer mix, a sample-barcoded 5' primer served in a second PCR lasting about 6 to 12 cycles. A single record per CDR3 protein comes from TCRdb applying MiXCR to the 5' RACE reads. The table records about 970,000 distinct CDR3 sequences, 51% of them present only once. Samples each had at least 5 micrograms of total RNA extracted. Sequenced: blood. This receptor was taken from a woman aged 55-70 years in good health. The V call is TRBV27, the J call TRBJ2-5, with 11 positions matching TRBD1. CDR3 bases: TGTGCCAGCAGAGGACAGGGGGCGCCCAATGAGCAGTACTTC. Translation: CASRGQGAPNEQYF.